This T cell receptor (beta chain) was captured by sequencing in a study of blood T cell repertoires in COVID-19. In the original processing: Using reference gene primer amplification, nucleated cell counts were estimated. The data were produced by immunoSEQ multiplex PCR, yet TCRdb's version contains in-frame clones alone and is incomplete. V and J calls and clone size are those listed in that table; D and trimming were worked out from the DNA. Of about 210,000 clones in the sample, around 89% are singletons; the top ten hold about 1.3%. The table lists this clone with a count of one. Recruitment covered some 25 US areas and drew participants whose ages spanned roughly 18 to 100 years. Symptom resolution, clearance, or two negative PCRs marked the recovered donors of Cohort 3. The ends were cut back, 5 bases at V and 0 bases at J, with 8 bases in the middle. CDR1 MDHEN and CDR2 SYDVKM come from the germline V gene. The CDR3 covers 14 residues.

This TCR derives from a man younger than 40 who had recovered from COVID-19. The chain couples TRBV28 to TRBJ2-1; D is uncertain. The specimen was PBMCs or T cells enriched from blood (not recorded which). The CDR3 here is CASSDLRSYNEQFF. The CDR3 DNA reads as TGTGCCAGCAGTGACTTACGCTCCTACAATGAGCAGTTCTTC.